This T cell receptor (beta chain) was sequenced for a study of T cells in Graves' hyperthyroidism and ophthalmopathy. Graves' hyperthyroidism showing no ophthalmopathy progression within 18 months was considered stable. This clonotype was detected ten times or more. Losses at the gene ends were 5 bases for V and 5 bases for J; bases not matched to a gene: 8. The CDR3 is made up of 17 amino acids. Looked up from germline, CDR1 is MDHEN and CDR2 is SYDVKM. Researchers amplified the TCR beta CDR3 regions from RNA transcripts. The HTBI set primed first-round TCR CDR3 RT-PCR. One entry per CDR3 protein results from TCRdb running MiXCR on the multiplex PCR reads. This table has roughly 660,000 distinct CDR3 sequences, 15% to 20% appearing once.

This receptor was taken from a man aged 50 to 60 with Graves' hyperthyroidism. Sequenced material: blood. This chain joins TRBV28 and TRBJ2-1, with 14 bases identical to TRBD2. As DNA, the CDR3 is TGTGCCAGCAGTCCTCCCCGACTAGCGGGAGGGCACAATGAGCAGTTCTTC. This codes for CASSPPRLAGGHNEQFF.